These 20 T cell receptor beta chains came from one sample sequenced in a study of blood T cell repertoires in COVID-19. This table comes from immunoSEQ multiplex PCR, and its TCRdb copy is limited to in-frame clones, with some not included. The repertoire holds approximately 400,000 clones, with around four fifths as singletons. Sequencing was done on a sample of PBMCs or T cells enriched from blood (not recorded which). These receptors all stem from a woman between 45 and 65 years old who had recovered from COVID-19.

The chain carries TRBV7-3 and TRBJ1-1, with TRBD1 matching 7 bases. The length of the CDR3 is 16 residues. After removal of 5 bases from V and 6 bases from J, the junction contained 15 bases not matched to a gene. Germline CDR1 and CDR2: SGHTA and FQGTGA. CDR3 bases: TGTGCCAGCAGCCCCGGGTCTGGAGGGGGCCTGGCTGAAGCTTTCTTT. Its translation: CASSPGSGGGLAEAFF.

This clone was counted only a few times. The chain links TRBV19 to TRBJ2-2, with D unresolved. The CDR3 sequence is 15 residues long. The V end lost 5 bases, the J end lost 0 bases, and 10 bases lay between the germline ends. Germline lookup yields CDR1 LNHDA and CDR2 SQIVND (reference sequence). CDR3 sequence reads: CASSVSSANTGELFF. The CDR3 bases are TGTGCCAGTAGTGTGAGCTCCGCGAACACCGGGGAGCTGTTTTTT.

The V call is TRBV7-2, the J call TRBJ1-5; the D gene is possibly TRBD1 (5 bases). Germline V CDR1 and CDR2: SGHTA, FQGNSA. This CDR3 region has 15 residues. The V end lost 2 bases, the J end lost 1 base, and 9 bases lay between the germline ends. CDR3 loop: CASSLWGDSNQPQHF. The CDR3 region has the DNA TGTGCCAGCAGCTTATGGGGGGACAGCAATCAGCCCCAGCATTTT.

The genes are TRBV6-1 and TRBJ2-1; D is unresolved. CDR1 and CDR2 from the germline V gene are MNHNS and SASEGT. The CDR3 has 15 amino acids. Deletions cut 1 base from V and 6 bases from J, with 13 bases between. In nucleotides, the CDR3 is TGTGCCAGCAGTGAAGGGTCGAGTGATTTCAATGAGCAGTTCTTC. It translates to CASSEGSSDFNEQFF.

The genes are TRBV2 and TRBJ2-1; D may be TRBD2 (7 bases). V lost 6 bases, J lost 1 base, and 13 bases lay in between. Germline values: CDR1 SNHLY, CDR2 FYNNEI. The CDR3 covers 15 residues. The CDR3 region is CASRRGGGSYNEQFF. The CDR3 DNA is TGTGCCAGCAGAAGAGGGGGAGGGTCCTACAATGAGCAGTTCTTC.

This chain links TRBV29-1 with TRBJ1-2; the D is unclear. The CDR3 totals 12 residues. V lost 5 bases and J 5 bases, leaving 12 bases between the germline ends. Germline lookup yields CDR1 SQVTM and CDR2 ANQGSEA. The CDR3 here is CSVTGVEYGYTF. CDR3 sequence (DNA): TGCAGCGTTACCGGGGTGGAGTATGGCTACACCTTC.

CDR3 in DNA: TGTGCCTATGATACTAGCCGCAGCTCCTATAATTCACCCCTCCACTTT. Protein product: CAYDTSRSSYNSPLHF. The J gene is TRBJ1-6, the V gene TRBV30; D is undetermined. V was pared by 7 bases and J by 0 bases, with 16 bases between. The CDR3 spans 16 residues. Per the germline V gene, CDR1 is GTSNPN and CDR2 is SVGIG (reference sequence).

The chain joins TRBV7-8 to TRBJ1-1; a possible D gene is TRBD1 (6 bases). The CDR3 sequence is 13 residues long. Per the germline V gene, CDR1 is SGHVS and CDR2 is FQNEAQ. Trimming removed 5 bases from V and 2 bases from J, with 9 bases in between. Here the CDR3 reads CASSEQGNTEAFF. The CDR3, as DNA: TGTGCCAGCAGCGAACAGGGTAACACTGAAGCTTTCTTT.

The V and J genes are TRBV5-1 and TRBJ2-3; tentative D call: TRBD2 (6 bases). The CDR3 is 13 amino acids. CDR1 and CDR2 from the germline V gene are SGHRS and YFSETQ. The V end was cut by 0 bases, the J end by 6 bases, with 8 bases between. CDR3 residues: CASSLAGEDTQYF. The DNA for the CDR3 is TGCGCCAGCAGCTTGGCGGGGGAGGATACGCAGTATTTT.

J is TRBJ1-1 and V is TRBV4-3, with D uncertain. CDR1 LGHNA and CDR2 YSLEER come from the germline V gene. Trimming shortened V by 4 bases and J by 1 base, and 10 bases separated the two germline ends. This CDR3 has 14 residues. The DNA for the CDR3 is TGCGCCAGCAGCCTTCAGGTGGGGAACACTGAAGCTTTCTTT. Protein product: CASSLQVGNTEAFF.

The CDR3 region is CASSHPGTGRDGYTF. As DNA, the CDR3 is TGCGCCAGCAGCCACCCCGGGACAGGGCGGGATGGCTACACCTTC. V is TRBV4-3 and J is TRBJ1-2, with 9 positions matching TRBD1. CDR1 is LGHNA and CDR2 is YSLEER in the germline V gene. This CDR3 spans 15 amino acids. The J segment lost 6 bases and the V segment lost 3 bases, leaving 8 bases of the junction unmatched.

The CDR3 DNA sequence: TGCGCCAGCAGCCAAGATCGAGGGGGGGCCGGTACCGGGGAGCTGTTTTTT. Translation gives CASSQDRGGAGTGELFF. The chain uses TRBV4-3 and TRBJ2-2, with a possible D match to TRBD2 (7 bases). CDR3 length equals 17 residues. Trimming stripped 0 bases from V and 5 bases from J, with 16 bases between. CDR1 is LGHNA and CDR2 is YSLEER in the germline V gene.

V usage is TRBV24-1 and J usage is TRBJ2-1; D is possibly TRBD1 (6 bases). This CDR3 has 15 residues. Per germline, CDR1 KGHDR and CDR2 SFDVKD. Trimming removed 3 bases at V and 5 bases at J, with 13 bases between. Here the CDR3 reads CATSDRWDTNNEQFF. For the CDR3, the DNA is TGTGCCACCAGTGATCGGTGGGACACAAACAATGAGCAGTTCTTC.

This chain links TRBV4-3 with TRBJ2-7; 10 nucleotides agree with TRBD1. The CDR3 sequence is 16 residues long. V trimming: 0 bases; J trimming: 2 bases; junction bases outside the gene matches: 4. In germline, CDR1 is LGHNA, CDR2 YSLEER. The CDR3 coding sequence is TGCGCCAGCAGCCAAGATTTCGGACAGGGGGCCTACGAGCAGTACTTC. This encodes CASSQDFGQGAYEQYF.

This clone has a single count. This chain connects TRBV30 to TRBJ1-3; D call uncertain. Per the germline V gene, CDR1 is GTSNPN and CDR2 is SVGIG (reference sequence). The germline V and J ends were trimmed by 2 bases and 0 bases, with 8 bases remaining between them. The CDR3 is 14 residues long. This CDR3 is CAWSMGSSGNTIYF. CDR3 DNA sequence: TGTGCCTGGAGTATGGGGAGCTCTGGAAACACCATATATTTT.

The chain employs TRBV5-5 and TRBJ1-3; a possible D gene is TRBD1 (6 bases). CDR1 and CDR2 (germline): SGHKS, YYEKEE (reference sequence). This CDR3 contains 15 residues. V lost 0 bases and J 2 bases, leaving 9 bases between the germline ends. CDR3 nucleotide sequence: TGTGCCAGCAGCTTGGCCGGGACAACTGGAAACACCATATATTTT. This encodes CASSLAGTTGNTIYF.

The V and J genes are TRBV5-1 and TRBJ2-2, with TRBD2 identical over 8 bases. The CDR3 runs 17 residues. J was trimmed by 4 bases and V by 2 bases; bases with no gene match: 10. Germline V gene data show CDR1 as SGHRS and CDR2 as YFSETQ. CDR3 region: CASSFPAGAPSTGELFF. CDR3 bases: TGCGCCAGCAGCTTCCCAGCGGGAGCCCCTAGCACCGGGGAGCTGTTTTTT.

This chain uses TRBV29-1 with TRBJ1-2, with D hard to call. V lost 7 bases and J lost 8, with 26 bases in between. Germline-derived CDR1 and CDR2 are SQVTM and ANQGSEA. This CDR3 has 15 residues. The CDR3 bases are TGCAGCGCCAGACCGACTCCTTCTTACGAGAAAGGCTACACCTTC. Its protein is CSARPTPSYEKGYTF. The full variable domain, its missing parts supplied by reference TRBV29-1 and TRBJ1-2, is SAVISQKPSRDICQRGTSLTIQCQVDSQVTMMFWYRQQPGQSLTLIATANQGSEATYESGFVIDKFPISRPNLTFSTLTVSNMSPEDSSIYLCSARPTPSYEKGYTFGSGTRLTVV.

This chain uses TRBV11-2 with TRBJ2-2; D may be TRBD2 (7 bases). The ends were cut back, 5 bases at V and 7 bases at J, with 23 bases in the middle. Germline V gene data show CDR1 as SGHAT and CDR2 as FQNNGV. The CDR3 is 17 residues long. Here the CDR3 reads CASSASPGGGAGGELFF. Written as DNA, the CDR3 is TGTGCCAGCAGCGCTAGTCCGGGGGGCGGGGCGGGCGGGGAGCTGTTTTTT.

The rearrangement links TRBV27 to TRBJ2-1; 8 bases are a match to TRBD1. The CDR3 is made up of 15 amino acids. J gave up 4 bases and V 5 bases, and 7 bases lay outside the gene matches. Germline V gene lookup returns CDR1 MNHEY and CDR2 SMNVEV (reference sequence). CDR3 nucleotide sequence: TGTGCCAGCAGTGACCGGGACAGGAATTACAATGAGCAGTTCTTC. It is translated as CASSDRDRNYNEQFF.